The present T cell receptor (beta chain) was sequenced within a study of blood T cell repertoires in COVID-19. Study in general: Acute and convalescent COVID-19 samples came from the United States, Italy and Spain.

Study processing details: Amplification of reference gene primers was used by the study to estimate nucleated cell counts. The data were produced by immunoSEQ multiplex PCR, yet TCRdb's version contains in-frame clones alone and is incomplete. That table furnishes V, J and clone size, whereas the DNA furnished D and trimming. The sample has 140,000 or so clones, roughly 86% seen once; the top ten hold nearly 0.95%. Germline CDR1 is SEHNR and CDR2 is FQNEAQ (reference sequence). V lost 0 bases, J lost 2 bases, and 7 bases lay in between. The CDR3 is 14 residues long. A single count supports this clone.

The sample was peripheral blood. The gene calls are TRBV7-9 and TRBJ1-2; the D gene is possibly TRBD1 (5 bases). The sequence was obtained from a woman aged 50 to 60 with acute or convalescent COVID-19. Here the CDR3 reads CASSLARVNYGYTF. DNA for the CDR3: TGTGCCAGCAGCTTAGCCAGGGTAAACTATGGCTACACCTTC.